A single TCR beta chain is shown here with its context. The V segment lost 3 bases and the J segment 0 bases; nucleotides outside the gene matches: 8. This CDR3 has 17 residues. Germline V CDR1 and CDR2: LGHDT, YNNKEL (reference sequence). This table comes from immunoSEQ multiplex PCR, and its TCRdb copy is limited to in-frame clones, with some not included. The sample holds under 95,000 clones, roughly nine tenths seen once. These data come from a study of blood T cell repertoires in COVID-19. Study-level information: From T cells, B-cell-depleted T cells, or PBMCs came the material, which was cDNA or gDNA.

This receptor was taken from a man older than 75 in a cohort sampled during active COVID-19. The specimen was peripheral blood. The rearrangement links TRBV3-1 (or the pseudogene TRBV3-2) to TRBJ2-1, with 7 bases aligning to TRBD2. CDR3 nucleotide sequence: TGTGCCAGCAGCCATCGATCCGGGGGGAGCTCCTACAATGAGCAGTTCTTC. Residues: CASSHRSGGSSYNEQFF.